The entry that follows covers one T cell receptor (beta chain) sequence. The antigen remains unidentified. At one boundary the junction diverges from the germline segment, which might be a read error. This CDR3 comprises 14 residues. CDR1 MNHNS and CDR2 SASEGT come from the germline V gene. Clones were sequenced by immunoSEQ multiplex PCR, and TCRdb holds only the in-frame ones, with some missing. Among tens of thousands of clones listed, roughly four fifths were seen once. Following an approximately eleven-day culture, CD4+ T cells were purified. Convalescent patients had PCR-confirmed SARS-CoV-2 infection between March and December 2020. Of the BNT162b2 and mRNA-1273 vaccines, participants received two doses of one or the other. This entry is derived from a study of vaccination effects on CD4 cells after COVID-19. Study in general: Antigen-specific CD4+ T cells were expanded with viral peptide pools in the ViraFEST assay before sequencing. Study outcomes and limitations: Clones induced by infection and by vaccine showed marked clonal contraction late after vaccination. Only a few convalescent patients and no early post-infection timepoints featured in the study.

The chain carries TRBV6-1 and TRBJ1-4, with D possibly being TRBD1 (6 bases). This specimen was CD4+ T cells from PBMCs cultured without peptide, taken after COVID-19 vaccination. The clonotype was recovered from a human donor who had a prior SARS-CoV-2 infection. Written as DNA, the CDR3 is TGTGCCAGCAGAGAAGGGGGGTTTAATGAAAAACTGTTTTTT. Amino acids: CASREGGFNEKLFF.